This TCR beta chain was observed in a study of blood T cells in healthy people across ages. Whole-study findings and limits: Lack of knowledge of donor CMV status possibly confounded expanded clonotype changes. Age advanced and TCR beta diversity per million T cells fell, roughly linearly. Researchers deemed the diversity estimates from one million T cells underestimates.

This clonotype was seen more than once but under ten times. Its antigen is undetermined. In terms of origin and age, donors were healthy Caucasian individuals from Russia aged 6 to 90. Germline CDR1 and CDR2: MNHEY and SVGEGT. The V and J ends lost 11 bases and 4 bases respectively, with 12 bases between them. CDR3 length: 11 amino acids. Alongside a J-beta primer mix, a sample-barcoded 5' primer served in a second PCR lasting about 7 to 12 cycles. A single record per CDR3 protein comes from TCRdb applying MiXCR to the 5' RACE reads. The profile shows about 680,000 distinct CDR3 sequences, around 48% of them singletons.

The sequence was obtained from a woman aged 55-70 years in good health. V is TRBV6-2 or TRBV6-3 and J is TRBJ2-7; D is unclear. Sequencing input: blood. DNA of the CDR3: TGTGCCGCTTCGACTGCATACGAGCAGTACTTC. Translation: CAASTAYEQYF.